These 19 T cell receptor beta chains were all obtained from the same sample, sequenced in a study of T cell responses to AZD1222 COVID-19 vaccine. Sequencing was performed with immunoSEQ multiplex PCR; in TCRdb, only in-frame clones are kept and a portion is missing. The sample consists of 120,000 or so clones, 90% of them appearing once. The sample was peripheral blood, taken on day 0 of MenACWY control vaccination. The source of these receptors is an adult in good health.

This clone occurred once. The chain employs TRBV2 and TRBJ1-2; D may be TRBD1 (5 bases). Trimming pared 4 bases from V and 2 bases from J, leaving 14 bases between. The CDR3 is made up of 15 amino acids. Per germline, CDR1 SNHLY and CDR2 FYNNEI. For the CDR3, the DNA is TGTGCCAGCAGTGCCCGGGGCGGGGGGAACTATGGCTACACCTTC. The encoded protein is CASSARGGGNYGYTF.

CDR3 loop: CASRVGDSSHEQYF. The CDR3 coding sequence is TGCGCCAGCAGAGTGGGGGACAGCAGCCACGAGCAGTACTTC. The chain links TRBV5-1 to TRBJ2-7, with TRBD1 matching over 7 bases. Germline V gives CDR1 SGHRS, CDR2 YFSETQ. CDR3 length: 14 residues. V lost 5 bases and J lost 5; bases outside the gene matches: 10.

In nucleotides, the CDR3 is TGTGCCAGCAGGCAAGTCGCAGGGACCATCTACAATGAGCAGTTCTTC. Protein: CASRQVAGTIYNEQFF. J is TRBJ2-1 and V is TRBV27, with D perhaps TRBD1 or TRBD2 (5 bases each). Germline V gives CDR1 MNHEY, CDR2 SMNVEV (reference sequence). The CDR3 is 16 residues long. Trimming removed 6 bases at V and 3 bases at J, with 18 bases between.

V is TRBV4-1 and J is TRBJ2-1; TRBD2 agrees at 10 bases. CDR1 is MGHRA and CDR2 is YSYEKL in the germline V gene. There are 17 residues in the CDR3. V was pared by 4 bases and J by 0 bases, with 6 bases of the junction left unmatched. The CDR3 spells CASSPTSGKSSYNEQFF. In DNA, the CDR3 is TGCGCCAGCAGCCCCACTAGCGGGAAGAGCTCCTACAATGAGCAGTTCTTC.

The CDR3 sequence is CASSVGGLSNQPQHF. The CDR3 DNA reads TGTGCCAGCAGTGTAGGAGGACTTAGCAATCAGCCCCAGCATTTT. This chain joins TRBV2 and TRBJ1-5; D ambiguous. The germline gives CDR1 SNHLY, CDR2 FYNNEI. Trimming pared 4 bases from V and 0 bases from J, leaving 10 bases between. CDR3 length: 15 residues.

The rearrangement links TRBV9 to TRBJ2-1; D remains ambiguous. The CDR3 is 15 amino acids. Germline V lookup: CDR1 SGDLS, CDR2 YYNGEE. The V end was cut by 4 bases, the J end by 2 bases, with 13 bases between. CDR3 amino acids: CASSPQPVTYNEQFF. The CDR3, as DNA: TGTGCCAGCAGCCCACAGCCAGTAACCTACAATGAGCAGTTCTTC.

V and J are TRBV5-6 and TRBJ2-1; D possibly matches TRBD1 or TRBD2 (5 bases each). With 2 bases removed from V and 4 bases from J, the gap between germline ends came to 16 bases. The CDR3 is 16 residues long. Germline loops: CDR1 SGHDT, CDR2 YYEEEE. In DNA, the CDR3 is TGTGCCAGCAGCTTTGAAATCGGGACCTTATACAATGAGCAGTTCTTC. Translating it yields CASSFEIGTLYNEQFF.

The genes are TRBV7-2 and TRBJ2-5; TRBD2 agrees at 8 bases. After removal of 5 bases from V and 0 bases from J, the junction contained 8 bases not matched to a gene. The CDR3 totals 16 residues. Germline loops: CDR1 SGHTA, CDR2 FQGNSA. For the CDR3, the DNA is TGTGCCAGCAGCACCGTCGGGGGGGGGTACCAAGAGACCCAGTACTTC. Residues: CASSTVGGGYQETQYF.

V and J are TRBV27 and TRBJ2-7; 8 bases agree with TRBD2. From germline, CDR1 is MNHEY and CDR2 SMNVEV (reference sequence). CDR3 length: 15 residues. V shed 5 bases and J 0 bases; nucleotides not matched to a gene: 6. CDR3: CASSISGVSSYEQYF. The CDR3 DNA reads as TGTGCCAGCAGTATTAGCGGGGTTAGCTCCTACGAGCAGTACTTC.

In its sample, this clone was seen a few times. This chain links TRBV19 with TRBJ2-7; a possible D gene is TRBD2 (6 bases). The germline gives CDR1 LNHDA, CDR2 SQIVND (reference sequence). V was clipped by 3 bases and J by 6 bases, with 15 bases between them. CDR3 length: 14 amino acids. The CDR3, as DNA: TGTGCCAGTAGTATGGGACTCCCTTCCCTCGAGCAGTACTTC. Its protein is CASSMGLPSLEQYF.

This chain uses TRBV28 with TRBJ1-6; weak D call: TRBD1 (5 bases). Germline lookup yields CDR1 MDHEN and CDR2 SYDVKM. CDR3 size: 18 residues. Trimming pared 6 bases from V and 0 bases from J, leaving 18 bases between. The CDR3 nucleotides are TGTGCCAGCAGCCGCCCCCTACGGGGGAGCTCCTATAATTCACCCCTCCACTTT. It encodes CASSRPLRGSSYNSPLHF.

The chain has TRBV28 and TRBJ2-7; 9 positions agree with TRBD1. The CDR3 is 15 amino acids. V lost 2 bases to trimming and J lost 5 bases; unmatched junction nucleotides: 7. The germline V gene has CDR1 MDHEN and CDR2 SYDVKM. The CDR3 DNA sequence: TGTGCCAGCAGTTTAGTAGGGACAGGGAGCCACGAGCAGTACTTC. It codes for CASSLVGTGSHEQYF. Looking up the rest from reference TRBV28 and TRBJ2-7 gives the full variable domain: DVKVTQSSRYLVKRTGEKVFLECVQDMDHENMFWYRQDPGLGLRLIYFSYDVKMKEKGDIPEGYSVSREKKERFSLILESASTNQTSMYLCASSLVGTGSHEQYFGPGTRLTVT.

The chain joins TRBV27 to TRBJ2-1; 10 nucleotides match TRBD2. The CDR3 runs 16 residues. The junction had 8 bases not matched to a gene; V was cut back by 2 bases and J by 7 bases. From germline, CDR1 is MNHEY and CDR2 SMNVEV (reference sequence). The CDR3 DNA reads TGTGCCAGCAGTTTAGCACTAGCGGGGTTAGGGAATGAGCAGTTCTTC. Translated: CASSLALAGLGNEQFF.

The CDR3 DNA is TGTGCCAGCAACTCCCGGACCAGGACCGGGACTAGCGGCAATGAGCAGTTCTTC. It specifies CASNSRTRTGTSGNEQFF. The chain carries TRBV5-8 and TRBJ2-1; 11 bases fit TRBD2. Germline V CDR1 and CDR2: SGHTS, YDEGEE. The CDR3 covers 18 residues. The V and J ends lost 6 bases and 6 bases, in that order; junction bases with no gene match: 17.

This chain joins TRBV2 and TRBJ1-4; possible D gene TRBD1, 6 bases. Germline V gene data show CDR1 as SNHLY and CDR2 as FYNNEI. V dropped 0 bases and J dropped 7 bases, with 15 bases sitting between them. The CDR3 runs 16 residues. CDR3 sequence: CASSEALGGVGEKLFF. In nucleotides, the CDR3 is TGTGCCAGCAGTGAAGCGCTGGGGGGCGTGGGTGAAAAACTGTTTTTT.

The gene calls are TRBV28 and TRBJ1-5; 11 bases match TRBD1. This CDR3 spans 17 amino acids. Germline values: CDR1 MDHEN, CDR2 SYDVKM. Germline trimming cut 3 bases from V and 1 base from J; bases unmatched to any gene: 5. CDR3 region: CASSLGTGGWSNQPQHF. CDR3 nucleotides: TGTGCCAGCAGTTTGGGGACAGGGGGTTGGAGCAATCAGCCCCAGCATTTT.

This rearrangement joins TRBV7-9 to TRBJ2-1, with 12 nucleotides matching TRBD2. Losses at the gene ends were 7 bases for V and 9 bases for J; bases not matched to a gene: 7. The CDR3 has 14 amino acids. Germline-derived CDR1 and CDR2 are SEHNR and FQNEAQ (reference sequence). CDR3 DNA sequence: TGTGCCAGCAACAGACCGGGACTAGCGGGTGAGCAGTTCTTC. It translates to CASNRPGLAGEQFF.

This chain joins TRBV3-1 (or the pseudogene TRBV3-2) and TRBJ2-2; maybe TRBD2 (6 bases). Germline-derived CDR1 and CDR2 are LGHDT and YNNKEL (reference sequence). V dropped 6 bases and J dropped 10 bases, with 24 bases sitting between them. The CDR3 covers 16 residues. This CDR3 reads CASRPAEGSGRPELFF. The CDR3 DNA follows: TGTGCCAGCAGGCCTGCGGAGGGTAGCGGCCGCCCGGAGCTGTTTTTT.

The V gene is TRBV28, the J gene TRBJ2-3; D is perhaps TRBD1 or TRBD2 (6 bases each). Between the trimmed V and J ends, which lost 5 bases and 3 bases, there was a span of 21 bases. Germline loops: CDR1 MDHEN, CDR2 SYDVKM. The CDR3 runs to 17 residues. Written as DNA, the CDR3 is TGTGCCAGCAGTCGCCCGTACGGGGCGGGGACAACAGATACGCAGTATTTT. Translated: CASSRPYGAGTTDTQYF.